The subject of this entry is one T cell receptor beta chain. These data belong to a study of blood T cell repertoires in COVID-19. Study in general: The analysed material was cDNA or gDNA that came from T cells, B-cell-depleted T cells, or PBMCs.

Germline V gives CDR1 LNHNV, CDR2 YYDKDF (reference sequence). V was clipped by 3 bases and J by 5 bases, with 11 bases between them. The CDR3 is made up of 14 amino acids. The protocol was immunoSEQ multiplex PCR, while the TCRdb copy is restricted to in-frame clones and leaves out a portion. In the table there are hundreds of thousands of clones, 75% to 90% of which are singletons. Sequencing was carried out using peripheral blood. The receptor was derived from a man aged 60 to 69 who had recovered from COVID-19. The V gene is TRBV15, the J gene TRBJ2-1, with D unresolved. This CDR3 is CATSSSGYNNEQFF. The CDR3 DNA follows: TGTGCCACCAGCAGCTCCGGGTACAACAATGAGCAGTTCTTC. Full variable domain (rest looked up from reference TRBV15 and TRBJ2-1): DAMVIQNPRYQVTQFGKPVTLSCSQTLNHNVMYWYQQKSSQAPKLLFHYYDKDFNNEADTPDNFQSRRPNTSFCFLDIRSPGLGDTAMYLCATSSSGYNNEQFFGPGTRLTVL.